The rows below give T cell receptor beta chains drawn from one sample of a study of CD8+ T cells in alopecia areata. The data were produced by immunoSEQ multiplex PCR, yet TCRdb's version contains in-frame clones alone and is incomplete. The repertoire holds approximately 42,000 clones, with roughly 65% as singletons. The material was CD8+ T cells sorted from blood, obtained at week 4, from a patient treated with tofacitinib. These receptor sequences come from a human donor with alopecia areata. Each CDR3 is given with its conserved first and last residue. The D gene is left open where the match is weak. Only part of the rows carry a size: once, few, many, or a class if the clone is expanded.

>NA|once|TRBV27
CASSLSGYGDEQYF
>NA|few|TRBV30
CAWSVSTEAFF
>NA|once|TRBV29-1
CTIEEQGLGSYGYTF
>TRBD1|NA|TRBV2
CASRAGTGGAYEQYF
>TRBD2|NA|TRBV15
CATSRGAGGPNEQFF
>NA|NA|TRBV15
CATSRDGVNEQFF
>NA|NA|TRBV19
CASSGPGLHFYNEQFF
>NA|few|TRBV2
CASSERSRSYHSF
>NA|once|TRBV4-3
CASSQDYRDLNNEQFF
>NA|once|TRBV4-3
CASSQDRGTSEQYF
>NA|few|TRBV30
CAWTYDRQHGELFF
>NA|NA|TRBV5-6
CASSLLVRSGELFF
>NA|NA|TRBV29-1
CSVDASEAFF
>TRBD1|NA|TRBV29-1
CSVKGGQGSTDTQYF
>NA|NA|TRBV19
CASSMGHSYEQYF
>TRBD1|NA|TRBV27
CASSLSPGGKETQYF
>TRBD1|NA|TRBV29-1
CSGTGGSAEAFF
>NA|NA|TRBV5-1
CASSLDGYDYTF
>NA|NA|TRBV9
CASSVELGYEQFF
>NA|NA|TRBV29-1
CSVEPKPNTDTQYF
>NA|NA|TRBV9
CASSENIGQSEAFF
>NA|NA|TRBV9
CASSPTGSNEKLFF
>NA|once|TRBV29-1
CSVEREGSRSRYTF
>NA|NA|TRBV29-1
CSVAGENTGELFF
>NA|NA|TRBV7-9
CASSLGTRELFF
>TRBD1|NA|TRBV4-3
CASSQDLEGQGRDEQYF
>TRBD1|NA|TRBV25-1
CASSFTGTAYSYEQYF
>TRBD2|NA|TRBV5-6
CASSLERGGRDTQYF
>NA|few|TRBV29-1
CSVVSYNEQFF